This T cell receptor beta chain was sequenced during a study of glioma-infiltrating T cells. Study-wide results and caveats: CDR3 overlap between tissue and blood was very small. Non-neoplastic patients had below-expected tissue-blood divergence, while all gliomas exceeded expectation.

Looked up from germline, CDR1 is PRHDT and CDR2 is FYEKMQ (reference sequence). The ends were cut back, 5 bases at V and 3 bases at J, with 16 bases in the middle. This CDR3 region has 16 residues. Amplification of TCR alpha and beta CDR3 regions from RNA used iRepertoire nested multiplex PCR. One-step reverse transcription and amplification started from approximately 100-400 ng of tissue mRNA or PBMC total RNA. TCRdb re-called the multiplex PCR reads through MiXCR, storing one row per CDR3 protein. Among 100,000 to 150,000 distinct CDR3 sequences, more than 20% were seen once, and the ten largest hold about 16%. This clonotype was observed a handful of times. As yet, its antigen is unknown.

This chain uses TRBV13 with TRBJ2-2; perhaps TRBD2 as D (5 bases). The specimen was glioma tissue, nonneoplastic brain tissue, or PBMCs (not recorded which). This TCR came from a human donor with low-grade glioma or glioblastoma, undergoing nonglioma brain surgery, or in good health (not recorded which). DNA of the CDR3: TGTGCCAGCAGCACCACCCCAGCGGTAGACACCGGGGAGCTGTTTTTT. It codes for CASSTTPAVDTGELFF. Combining the CDR3 with reference TRBV13 and TRBJ2-2 gives the whole variable domain AAGVIQSPRHLIKEKRETATLKCYPIPRHDTVYWYQQGPGQDPQFLISFYEKMQSDKGSIPDRFSAQQFSDYHSELNMSSLELGDSALYFCASSTTPAVDTGELFFGEGSRLTVL.